This T cell receptor beta chain appears in the sequencing data of a study of identifying expanded T cells in peripheral blood (dated by TCRdb to 2018 to 2020). Concerning the study at large: Separate aliquots of the same genomic DNA pool were sequenced to produce technical replicates, and four replicates were compared in pairs.

What the research found in general, with its limitations: For all healthy donors, the variance in clone template counts between approximately two-week samples rose significantly as total template count increased. Both the number of clones called differentially abundant and the false-positive rate were significantly reduced by the beta-binomial model across all healthy-donor time intervals. The binomial model flagged approximately 1.2 differentially abundant clones between technical replicates but 15 to 17 over around 2 weeks and 18 to 20 over about four weeks. It was expected by the authors that biological variance in healthy repertoires might increase further over much longer intervals, such as months to years.

The immunoSEQ Assay, which uses bias-controlled multiplex PCR amplification of genomic DNA, was used to profile TCRbeta CDR3 regions. The source study handled its data this way. The absolute abundance of each unique TCRbeta CDR3 region was quantified after sequences were collapsed and filtered. Differential abundance was tested with a binomial (Fisher-equivalent) model and with a beta-binomial model adding time-dependent variance fitted from healthy donors. Clones with fewer than 5 combined templates were removed, and differential abundance was called for clones with a Benjamini-Hochberg FDR below 0.01. In the beta-binomial model, variance was expressed as a function of the total template count across the two samples, in the form v = (b*log(k)+a)^2. Drawn from immuneACCESS, this table holds only the in-frame rearrangements with V and J called that TCRdb kept. Clones are partly lost; checked studies trace under half to an unresolved V gene and leave the rest unexplained. V and J calls and clone size come straight from that table; D and trimming were deduced from the DNA. Present in this sample are 120,000 or so clones, roughly 80% of which were seen just once. The biggest ten clones account for 3.3% of the sample.

During the collection period, no infections or other immune events were recorded for the healthy donors. To calibrate time-dependent variance in a beta-binomial model of T-cell clone differential abundance, blood repertoires from healthy donors were used as a training cohort. The training cohort was composed of approximately ten healthy donors, 3 female and 7 male. The donors were between roughly 25 and 64 years old, with an average age of around 42 years. Whole blood, obtained from a commercial supplier, was collected from each healthy donor at three time points spaced approximately 13 days apart. For immunosequencing, genomic DNA was extracted from whole blood that had not been sorted. Spanning cysteine to phenylalanine, the CDR3 consists of 14 amino acids. This entry keeps only the CDR3 DNA: 42 bases, framed from base 1. V drops 0 bases and J drops 0 bases, leaving 5 bases in between. CDR1 and CDR2 are drawn from the germline V gene: SGDLS, YYNGEE.

As concerns this clone: Its antigen specificity is not known. No qualities accompany the bases; no much larger clone lies one base away.

What was sequenced was blood. The sequence was collected from a person aged 18 to 75 in good health. This chain is built from TRBV9 and TRBJ2-3, with a tentative D gene TRBD2 over 5 matching bases. The CDR3 in this case is CASSVAGSTDTQYF. The DNA sequence is given as TGTGCCAGCAGCGTAGCGGGAAGCACAGATACGCAGTATTTT. Here the CDR3 is joined to the reference TRBV9 and TRBJ2-3 genes, and the full variable domain is: DSGVTQTPKHLITATGQRVTLRCSPRSGDLSVYWYQQSLDQGLQFLIQYYNGEERAKGNILERFSAQQFPDLHSELNLSSLELGDSALYFCASSVAGSTDTQYFGPGTRLTVL.